Sequencing of this T cell receptor (beta chain) was carried out in a study of blood T cells in healthy people across ages. Concerning this clonotype itself: The antigen remains unidentified. At one end, the junction sequence differs from germline, possibly due to a read error.

The study, taken as a whole, reports: The lack of PBMC sorting stopped any conclusive naive versus antigen-experienced comparison. Diversity was higher, and naive CD4+ cells more numerous, in long-lived donors than in aged donors.

Germline-derived CDR1 and CDR2 are MNHEY and SVGEGT. The CDR3 has 15 amino acids. The use of a sample-barcoded 5' primer and a J-beta primer mix characterized a second PCR of roughly 7 to 11 cycles. Each cDNA molecule was tagged by a template-switch adaptor that had 12 random nucleotides. MiXCR was run by TCRdb on the 5' RACE reads, yielding one entry per CDR3 protein. The repertoire has about 1.6 million distinct CDR3 sequences, about 35% of them found once; the top ten carry about 11%. The specimen was blood. The chain links TRBV6-2 or TRBV6-3 to TRBJ2-1; D might be TRBD2 (5 bases). This TCR was sampled from a woman in her twenties or thirties in good health. DNA for the CDR3: TGTGTCAGCAGCTCGATCCAGCGGAATCACAATGAGCAGTTCTTC. Translation gives CVSSSIQRNHNEQFF.